This T cell receptor beta chain came from a study of blood T cell repertoires in COVID-19. Study-level information: The study drew acute and convalescent COVID-19 samples from the United States, Italy and Spain.

The germline CDR1 and CDR2 sequences are MDHEN and SYDVKM. V trimming: 7 bases; J trimming: 0 bases; junction bases outside the gene matches: 3. The CDR3 is 14 residues long. The protocol was immunoSEQ multiplex PCR, while the TCRdb copy is restricted to in-frame clones and leaves out a portion. The profile shows under 65,000 clones, roughly nine tenths of them singletons. The sequence was collected from a human donor in a cohort sampled during active COVID-19. The sample consisted of peripheral blood. The chain joins TRBV28 to TRBJ2-1; 7 nucleotides align to TRBD2. CDR3 in DNA: TGTGCCAGCACGCGGGAGAGCTCCTACAATGAGCAGTTCTTC. Amino acid sequence: CASTRESSYNEQFF.